This TCR beta chain was obtained from a study of a mutant IDH1 vaccine in newly diagnosed glioma. Study in general: Earlier care involved radiotherapy, temozolomide, or both, and the majority received both.

The time point here: week 47, end of study. It was 300 ug of mutant IDH1 20-mer peptide that made up each vaccine dose, given with topical imiquimod. Eight vaccine injections were given to patients in weeks 1, 3, 5, 7, 11, 15, 19 and 23. Here immunoSEQ multiplex PCR was the method, and the copy in TCRdb shows in-frame clones only, minus some. Seen here are some 34,000 clones, around nine tenths observed once, and the top ten hold roughly 5%. Germline V gives CDR1 LGHNA, CDR2 YNFKEQ. The CDR3 sequence is 13 residues long. The V gene lost 0 bases and the J gene lost 2 bases, with 5 bases spanning the gap. Findings of the study overall: More than 80% of patients showed vaccine-induced immune responses across multiple MHC alleles. Any relationship between pseudoprogression and changes in top peripheral T cell clonotypes seemed absent.

Note on this clone: Its antigen is as yet unknown.

The clonotype comes from a woman aged 40 to 50 with glioma. The chain has TRBV4-2 and TRBJ2-7; D not resolved. The material sequenced was PBMCs, taken from a glioma patient whose treatment included an IDH1 peptide vaccine. CDR3 protein: CASSQETAYEQYF. In DNA, the CDR3 is TGTGCCAGCAGCCAAGAGACCGCCTACGAGCAGTACTTC.